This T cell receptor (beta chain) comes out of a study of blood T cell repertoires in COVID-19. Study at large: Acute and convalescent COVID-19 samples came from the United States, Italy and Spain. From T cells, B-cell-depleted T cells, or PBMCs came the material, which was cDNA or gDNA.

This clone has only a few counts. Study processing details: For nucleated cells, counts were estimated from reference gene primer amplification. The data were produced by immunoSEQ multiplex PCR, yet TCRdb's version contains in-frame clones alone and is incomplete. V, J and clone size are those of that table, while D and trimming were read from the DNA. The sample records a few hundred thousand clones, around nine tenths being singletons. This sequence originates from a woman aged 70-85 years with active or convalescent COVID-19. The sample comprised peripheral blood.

CDR3 coding DNA: TGTGCCAGCAGCACCTGGGGGGGAAATCAGCCCCAGCATTTT. It is translated as CASSTWGGNQPQHF. The chain couples TRBV9 to TRBJ1-5, with D perhaps TRBD1 (5 bases). V was clipped by 4 bases and J by 4 bases, with 12 bases between them. The CDR3 loop spans 14 amino acids. The germline V gene has CDR1 SGDLS and CDR2 YYNGEE. Looking up the rest from reference TRBV9 and TRBJ1-5 gives the full variable domain: DSGVTQTPKHLITATGQRVTLRCSPRSGDLSVYWYQQSLDQGLQFLIQYYNGEERAKGNILERFSAQQFPDLHSELNLSSLELGDSALYFCASSTWGGNQPQHFGDGTRLSIL.